A selection of T cell receptor beta chains follows, all from one sample in a study of shared clonotypes between healthy human individuals. Libraries were prepared by immunoSEQ multiplex PCR; TCRdb keeps only in-frame clonotypes and omits some of them. Seen here are around 700,000 clones, over 65% observed once, and the top ten hold more than 1.5%. Sequenced material: memory CD4+ T cells sorted from blood. The receptors come from a woman younger than 45 in good health. Each CDR3 is given with its conserved first and last residue. D genes are given only for firm matches. The size of a clone is reported for some rows only, either as once, few or many, or as a class for expanded clones.

V gene: TRBV5-1; clone size: NA; D gene: TRBD1; J gene: TRBJ2-2; CDR3 protein: CASSGGTGHTGELFF; CDR3 DNA: TGCGCCAGCAGCGGGGGGACAGGGCACACCGGGGAGCTGTTTTTT
V gene: TRBV4-1; clone size: NA; D gene: NA; J gene: TRBJ2-7; CDR3 protein: CASSQVGVYEQYF; CDR3 DNA: TGCGCCAGCAGCCAAGTTGGGGTCTACGAGCAGTACTTC
V gene: TRBV5-1; clone size: NA; D gene: NA; J gene: TRBJ2-3; CDR3 protein: CATTPGTGEDTQYF; CDR3 DNA: TGCGCCACAACCCCCGGGACCGGAGAAGATACGCAGTATTTT
V gene: TRBV6-5; clone size: NA; D gene: NA; J gene: TRBJ2-3; CDR3 protein: CASSYAPLQPEDTQYF; CDR3 DNA: TGTGCCAGCAGTTACGCGCCTTTACAACCAGAGGATACGCAGTATTTT
V gene: TRBV19; clone size: few; D gene: NA; J gene: TRBJ2-1; CDR3 protein: CASSIEEQFYNEQFF; CDR3 DNA: TGTGCCAGTAGTATAGAGGAGCAGTTCTACAATGAGCAGTTCTTC
V gene: TRBV20-1; clone size: NA; D gene: NA; J gene: TRBJ1-2; CDR3 protein: CSASSNYGYTF; CDR3 DNA: TGCAGTGCTAGCTCTAACTATGGCTACACCTTC
V gene: TRBV14; clone size: few; D gene: TRBD2; J gene: TRBJ2-2; CDR3 protein: CASSRAGGGTGELFF; CDR3 DNA: TGTGCCAGCAGCCGCGCCGGGGGGGGCACCGGGGAGCTGTTTTTT
V gene: TRBV27; clone size: NA; D gene: NA; J gene: TRBJ2-7; CDR3 protein: CASSKGLEQYF; CDR3 DNA: TGTGCCAGCAGTAAGGGTCTCGAGCAGTACTTC
V gene: TRBV4-1; clone size: NA; D gene: NA; J gene: TRBJ1-4; CDR3 protein: CASSQGKGGRDEKLFF; CDR3 DNA: TGCGCCAGCAGCCAAGGGAAGGGGGGCAGGGATGAAAAACTGTTTTTT
V gene: TRBV11-3; clone size: NA; D gene: NA; J gene: TRBJ2-2; CDR3 protein: CASTISQGGTGELFF; CDR3 DNA: TGTGCCAGCACCATCTCCCAGGGCGGCACCGGGGAGCTGTTTTTT
V gene: TRBV16; clone size: NA; D gene: NA; J gene: TRBJ1-1; CDR3 protein: CASSQSLGTEAFF; CDR3 DNA: TGTGCCAGCAGCCAATCGCTCGGCACTGAAGCTTTCTTT
V gene: TRBV6-5; clone size: NA; D gene: TRBD2; J gene: TRBJ2-1; CDR3 protein: CASSYSVAGVSEQFF; CDR3 DNA: TGTGCCAGCAGTTACTCTGTAGCGGGAGTCTCTGAGCAGTTCTTC
V gene: TRBV29-1; clone size: NA; D gene: NA; J gene: TRBJ2-1; CDR3 protein: CSVEGGPREQFF; CDR3 DNA: TGCAGCGTTGAAGGGGGGCCCAGAGAGCAGTTCTTC
V gene: TRBV6-6; clone size: NA; D gene: TRBD2; J gene: TRBJ2-7; CDR3 protein: CASTRVAGRSYEQYF; CDR3 DNA: TGTGCCAGCACCCGAGTAGCGGGCCGCTCCTACGAGCAGTACTTC
V gene: TRBV13; clone size: NA; D gene: NA; J gene: TRBJ2-7; CDR3 protein: CASSLKSYEQYF; CDR3 DNA: TGTGCCAGCAGCCTAAAGAGCTACGAGCAGTACTTC
V gene: TRBV5-1; clone size: NA; D gene: NA; J gene: TRBJ2-7; CDR3 protein: CASSFGDPGKVGAEQYF; CDR3 DNA: TGCGCCAGCAGCTTTGGGGACCCGGGCAAGGTCGGGGCCGAGCAGTACTTC
V gene: TRBV18; clone size: few; D gene: NA; J gene: TRBJ1-5; CDR3 protein: CASSRTSDSNQPQHF; CDR3 DNA: TGTGCCAGCTCTCGGACATCCGATAGCAATCAGCCCCAGCATTTT
V gene: TRBV28; clone size: NA; D gene: TRBD2; J gene: TRBJ2-7; CDR3 protein: CASSFFSRASGSYEQYF; CDR3 DNA: TGTGCCAGCAGTTTCTTTTCTCGCGCTAGCGGTTCCTACGAGCAGTACTTC
V gene: TRBV11-2; clone size: NA; D gene: NA; J gene: TRBJ1-1; CDR3 protein: CASSDLGWGRKNTEAFF; CDR3 DNA: TGTGCCAGCAGCGACCTCGGGTGGGGCAGAAAGAACACTGAAGCTTTCTTT
V gene: TRBV28; clone size: NA; D gene: TRBD2; J gene: TRBJ2-5; CDR3 protein: CASCGSSGFQETQYF; CDR3 DNA: TGTGCCAGTTGTGGGTCTAGCGGGTTCCAAGAGACCCAGTACTTC
V gene: TRBV4-2; clone size: NA; D gene: NA; J gene: TRBJ2-3; CDR3 protein: CASSLDGPGGTADTQYF; CDR3 DNA: TGTGCCAGCAGCCTAGATGGTCCGGGCGGGACGGCAGATACGCAGTATTTT
V gene: TRBV5-1; clone size: few; D gene: TRBD1; J gene: TRBJ2-2; CDR3 protein: CASSLGDRDAGELFF; CDR3 DNA: TGCGCCAGCAGCTTGGGTGACAGGGACGCCGGGGAGCTGTTTTTT
V gene: TRBV7-9; clone size: few; D gene: NA; J gene: TRBJ1-3; CDR3 protein: CASSSFGNTIYF; CDR3 DNA: TGTGCCAGCAGCTCTTTTGGAAACACCATATATTTT